This T cell receptor beta chain was identified during a study of cytotoxic CD8 clonotypes in ibrutinib-treated CLL. At the level of the study: Response was recorded as partial in some 25 patients and complete in 2; at median around 68 months, approximately 14 remained remitted and around 12 had progressed. Study-wide results and caveats: The study found clonality rose at ibrutinib response, then fell toward baseline at progression.

Repertoires were generated with immunoSEQ multiplex PCR, while TCRdb's copy carries only in-frame clones and drops some. The repertoire consists of about 140,000 clones, with about 80% occurring once and the leading ten covering 25% to 30%. The CDR3 sequence is 14 residues long. CDR1 and CDR2 (germline): LNHDA, SQIVND (reference sequence). The germline V and J ends were trimmed by 0 bases and 0 bases, with 6 bases remaining between them. Genomic DNA (about 2.2 micrograms) was obtained from cryopreserved PBMCs for construction of TCR beta libraries. This clone turned up a few times. Its antigen is currently unknown.

The specimen was PBMCs, collected after 12 months of ibrutinib treatment. This chain links TRBV19 with TRBJ2-7, with D unresolved. This TCR came from a human donor with chronic lymphocytic leukemia. The CDR3 here is CASSIEVNSYEQYF. In DNA, the CDR3 is TGTGCCAGTAGTATAGAAGTCAACTCCTACGAGCAGTACTTC. Full variable domain (outside the CDR3, taken from reference TRBV19 and TRBJ2-7): DGGITQSPKYLFRKEGQNVTLSCEQNLNHDAMYWYRQDPGQGLRLIYYSQIVNDFQKGDIAEGYSVSREKKESFPLTVTSAQKNPTAFYLCASSIEVNSYEQYFGPGTRLTVT.